The 4 T cell receptor beta chains presented below share a single source sample, sequenced in a study of blood T cell repertoires in COVID-19. Profiled with immunoSEQ multiplex PCR; TCRdb holds only in-frame clones, not every one. The table shows around 290,000 clones, with 86% occurring only once. What was sequenced was PBMCs or T cells enriched from blood (not recorded which). These receptors were obtained from a woman under 30 who had recovered from COVID-19.

The CDR3 protein is CASSPRDLGNTGELFF. CDR3 nucleotides: TGTGCCAGCTCTCCTAGAGACCTGGGGAACACCGGGGAGCTGTTTTTT. This chain joins TRBV18 and TRBJ2-2; no clear D. The CDR3 sequence is 16 residues long. Between the trimmed V and J ends, which lost 6 bases and 1 base, there was a span of 15 bases. Germline lookup yields CDR1 KGHSH and CDR2 LQKENI.

The CDR3 DNA follows: TGTGCCAGCGGTGGGCGCACTGAAGCTTTCTTT. Translation: CASGGRTEAFF. The chain employs TRBV28 and TRBJ1-1, with D unclear. The length of the CDR3 is 11 residues. Trimming took 8 bases from V and 4 from J, leaving 8 bases between them. CDR1 MDHEN and CDR2 SYDVKM come from the germline V gene.

This CDR3 is CASSYSIGDGYTF. The CDR3 bases are TGTGCCAGCAGTTACTCGATCGGGGATGGCTACACCTTC. J is TRBJ1-2 and V is TRBV6-2 or TRBV6-3, with D unclear. CDR1 is MNHEY and CDR2 is SVGEGT in the germline V gene. The CDR3 spans 13 residues. Trimming took off 0 bases at V and 6 bases at J, with 8 bases between the two ends.

The V call is TRBV12-3 or TRBV12-4, the J call TRBJ2-1; D gene uncertain. The CDR3 runs 13 residues. V was trimmed by 6 bases and J by 0 bases, leaving 6 bases between them. CDR3 DNA: TGTGCCAGCAGAGACTCCTCCTACAATGAGCAGTTCTTC. It codes for CASRDSSYNEQFF.